This TCR beta chain is from a study of blood T cell repertoires in COVID-19. Study-wide background: The study drew acute and convalescent COVID-19 samples from the United States, Italy and Spain. T cells, B-cell-depleted T cells, or PBMCs supplied cDNA or gDNA.

Sequenced by immunoSEQ multiplex PCR; TCRdb stores in-frame clones only, minus some. The table has about 170,000 clones, under 90% seen once. The sample was peripheral blood. The receptor's source is an elderly woman with acute or convalescent COVID-19.

Here the CDR3 reads CASRWDRADTQYF. The CDR3 DNA reads as TGTGCCAGCAGATGGGACAGGGCAGATACGCAGTATTTT. The J gene is TRBJ2-3, the V gene TRBV12-3 or TRBV12-4, with 9 positions matching TRBD1. The length of the CDR3 is 13 residues. Trimming took 6 bases from V and 4 from J; bases not matched to a gene: 2.